This T cell receptor (beta chain) comes out of a study of post-analysis software for immune sequencing data. Study summary: Disease courses included relapsing-remitting, secondary progressive and progressive-relapsing multiple sclerosis. Study observations and caveats: People with multiple sclerosis had a significantly lower normalized Chao1 diversity than controls did. F-measure co-clustering was strong for batch-matched samples.

The library was made from cDNA and included unique molecular identifiers. T cells numbering about 0.9 to 11 million yielded cDNA molecules that totaled about 500,000. TCRdb re-derived calls from the PCR reads in MiXCR, one entry per CDR3 protein. Among 450,000 to 700,000 distinct CDR3 sequences listed, 44% were seen once. This clonotype was detected only a few times. Its antigen remains unknown. Specimen: blood. This sequence was found in a girl under 18 with multiple sclerosis.

The CDR3 DNA sequence: TGTGCCAGCAGCTTATCAATCTATTATGGCTACACCTTC. It codes for CASSLSIYYGYTF. The chain has TRBV7-9 and TRBJ1-2; D uncertain. The CDR3 consists of 13 residues. Looked up from germline, CDR1 is SEHNR and CDR2 is FQNEAQ (reference sequence). V gave up 2 bases and J gave up 5 bases, with 9 bases separating them.